This TCR beta chain was found in a study of circulating CD8 cells and anti-PD-1 response in melanoma (dated by TCRdb to about 2020). Broadly, across the study: Nivolumab was administered to patients intravenously at 3 mg/kg every 2 weeks. The melanoma cohort included approximately 13 patients, of whom seven received anti-PD-1 as first-line therapy and six had previously received targeted therapy or immunotherapy. In on-treatment samples, a biotinylated anti-human IgG4 antibody was used to detect PD-1. Patients with complete or partial responses were classified as responders, and patients with stable or progressive disease (RECIST v1.1) were classified as non-responders. The TCR repertoire analysis was performed on roughly 11 melanoma patients, comprising 7 non-responders and 4 responders. What the research found in general, with its limitations: Repertoires were mostly private between subsets, with fewer than 8% of TRB clonotypes shared at M1, and the greatest sharing occurred between DPOS and TIGIT. Experiments were generally performed without replicates because of limited material. Diversity was greatest in the DNEG repertoire, PD-1 and DPOS had similar and higher clonality, and TIGIT repertoires had the lowest diversity. Since no tumor material could be accessed, the researchers instead assessed tumor reactivity using peptide assays on expanded sorted subsets. Only baseline and M1 samples, drawn from a small cohort with few responders, went into the published TCR repertoire comparisons. The cohort included both treatment-naive and previously treated patients, and the authors noted that this mix could influence results.

Four subsets defined by PD-1 and/or TIGIT were sorted from live CD3+CD8+TCRalphabeta+ cells on a BD FACSAria II cell sorter. To characterize how relevant each subset is to anti-PD-1 therapy response, circulating CD8 T cells were sorted into four subsets based on PD-1 and TIGIT expression. From each sorted CD8 T-cell subset, both TCR alpha and TCR beta chains were sequenced. Peripheral blood was collected at three points: before the first anti-PD-1 injection, after two injections and after four injections. PBMCs were isolated immediately by Ficoll gradient centrifugation. Until use, PBMCs were cryopreserved in liquid nitrogen in RPMI containing about 22% FCS and approximately 9.2% DMSO. After thawing, PBMCs were stained with a viability dye plus antibodies against CD3, CD8alpha, TCRalphabeta, PD-1 and TIGIT. The RNeasy Kit was used to extract total RNA, and all samples had a RIN greater than 7. The run used a NextSeq 500. The QIAseq Immune Repertoire RNA Library Kit, Human TCR Panel, was used to prepare TCR libraries from around 14 ng of total RNA. The TCR libraries were sequenced on an Illumina NextSeq using a Mid Output V2 kit and asymmetric 261x41 paired-end reads. Every TCR library was diluted down to about 3.7 nM, then pooled, denatured and loaded at about 0.9 pM. Per the source publication's procedure: Processing of the TCR FASTQ files took place in the QIAGEN GeneGlobe Data Analysis Center, and downstream analysis was done in R 3.5.2. Clonality was calculated as one minus the Shannon entropy normalized by the log of the number of unique productive sequences. For each subset, Fisher exact tests at 5% FDR were used to find TRA or TRB clonotypes whose abundance differed between baseline and M1. Differentially abundant clonotypes were categorized as emerging, expanding, contracting or non-expanding/contracting. Repertoire overlap between patients was measured with Morisita's overlap index. Using fastp trimming at Q25 and MiXCR clonotype assembly, TCRdb reanalyzed the public sequencing data and kept in-frame beta chains. Rows matching on CDR3 protein sequence are summarized as one entry with the most common DNA and genes. In this record, the V and J calls reflect TCRdb's handling and not the investigators' own analysis. For this sample there are over 1,100 distinct CDR3 sequences; 8.8% appear just once. Jointly, the top ten make up 4.5% to 6% of the sample.

CDR1 and CDR2, looked up from the germline V gene (reference sequence), are LNHDA and SQIVND. CDR3 length: 13 amino acids, cysteine to phenylalanine. The sequence is cut down to CDR3 DNA, 39 bases in frame from base 1. Trimming costs V 6 bases and J 9 bases, and their ends lie 16 bases apart. Taking its sample share into account, this clonotype is medium-sized (0.01 to 0.1%). Its antigen remains undetermined. Per-base quality was not reported, and no clone a single base away is much larger than it. The sample consisted of CD8+ T cells from PBMCs, taken at baseline or after one month of anti-PD-1 therapy (not recorded which). The chain employs TRBV19 and TRBJ2-3, with TRBD1 tentatively as D gene (6 bases match). The TCR originated in a human donor with melanoma. CDR3 protein: CASRLEGEETQYF. The nucleotide sequence is given as TGTGCCAGTAGACTAGAGGGGGAAGAGACGCAGTATTTT.